This TCR beta chain was obtained from a study of blood T cells in healthy people across ages. V was trimmed by 0 bases and J by 3 bases, leaving 9 bases between them. The CDR3 is 13 residues long. The germline gives CDR1 GTSNPN, CDR2 SVGIG (reference sequence). For the second PCR, which ran for roughly 6 to 11 cycles, a sample-barcoded 5' primer and a J-beta primer mix were used. One entry per CDR3 protein, called by TCRdb with MiXCR from the 5' RACE reads. The sample records fewer than 900,000 distinct CDR3 sequences, 35% to 40% being singletons. Sequenced sample: blood. The rearrangement joins TRBV30 to TRBJ2-7; D is perhaps TRBD1 (6 bases). The receptor comes from a man younger than 35 in good health. The CDR3, as DNA: TGTGCCTGGAGTGTAGGACAGAACTACGAGCAGTACTTC. The encoded protein is CAWSVGQNYEQYF.